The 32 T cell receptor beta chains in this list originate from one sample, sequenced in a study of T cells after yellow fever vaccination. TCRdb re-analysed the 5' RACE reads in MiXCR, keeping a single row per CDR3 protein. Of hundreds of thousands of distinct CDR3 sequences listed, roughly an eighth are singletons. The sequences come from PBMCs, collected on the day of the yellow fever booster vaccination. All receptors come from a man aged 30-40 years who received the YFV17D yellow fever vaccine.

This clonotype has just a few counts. CDR3 protein: CASSILTGARSYEQYF. The CDR3 region has the DNA TGTGCCAGCAGTATACTTACAGGGGCCCGCTCCTACGAGCAGTACTTC. The J gene is TRBJ2-7, the V gene TRBV28, with 7 nucleotides matching TRBD1. The V segment lost 5 bases and the J segment 0 bases; nucleotides outside the gene matches: 10. Looked up from germline, CDR1 is MDHEN and CDR2 is SYDVKM. CDR3 length equals 16 residues.

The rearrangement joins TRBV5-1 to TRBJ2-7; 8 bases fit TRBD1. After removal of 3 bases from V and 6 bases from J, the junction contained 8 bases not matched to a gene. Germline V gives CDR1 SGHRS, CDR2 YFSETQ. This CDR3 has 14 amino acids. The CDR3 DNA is TGCGCCAGCAGCTCGACAGGGGCGACTTCCGAGCAGTACTTC. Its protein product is CASSSTGATSEQYF.

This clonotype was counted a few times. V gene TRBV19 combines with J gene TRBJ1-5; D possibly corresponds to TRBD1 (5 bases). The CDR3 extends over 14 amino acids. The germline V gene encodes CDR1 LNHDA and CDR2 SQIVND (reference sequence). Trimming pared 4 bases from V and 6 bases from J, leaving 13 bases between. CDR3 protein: CASSNGPGVQPQHF. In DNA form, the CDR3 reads TGTGCCAGTAGTAATGGGCCGGGGGTTCAGCCCCAGCATTTT.

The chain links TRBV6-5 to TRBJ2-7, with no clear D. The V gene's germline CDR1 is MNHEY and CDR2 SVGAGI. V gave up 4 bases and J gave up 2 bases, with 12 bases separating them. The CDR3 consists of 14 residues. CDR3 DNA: TGTGCCAGCAGTTCGGTCAGGCCCCCCTACGAGCAGTACTTC. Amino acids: CASSSVRPPYEQYF.

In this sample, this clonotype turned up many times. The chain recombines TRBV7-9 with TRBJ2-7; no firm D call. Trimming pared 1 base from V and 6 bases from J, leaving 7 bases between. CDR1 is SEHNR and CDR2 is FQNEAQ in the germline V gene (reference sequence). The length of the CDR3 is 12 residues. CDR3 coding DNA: TGTGCCAGCAGCTTAGGAGTTCGCGAGCAGTACTTC. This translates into CASSLGVREQYF.

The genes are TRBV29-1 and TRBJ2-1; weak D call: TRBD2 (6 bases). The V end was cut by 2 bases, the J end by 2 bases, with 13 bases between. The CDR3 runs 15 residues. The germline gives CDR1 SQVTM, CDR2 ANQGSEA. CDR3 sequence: CSVELGSQPYNEQFF. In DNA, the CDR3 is TGCAGCGTTGAACTCGGGAGTCAGCCCTACAATGAGCAGTTCTTC.

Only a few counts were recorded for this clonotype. The CDR3 bases are TGTGCCAGTAGCCCGGCCGCCCGAGACCGCTCGGGGGAGACCCAGTACTTC. Amino acids: CASSPAARDRSGETQYF. The chain links TRBV19 to TRBJ2-5, with D perhaps matching TRBD2 (5 bases). Trimming pared 6 bases from V and 5 bases from J, leaving 25 bases between. This CDR3 contains 17 residues. Germline CDR1 is LNHDA and CDR2 is SQIVND (reference sequence).

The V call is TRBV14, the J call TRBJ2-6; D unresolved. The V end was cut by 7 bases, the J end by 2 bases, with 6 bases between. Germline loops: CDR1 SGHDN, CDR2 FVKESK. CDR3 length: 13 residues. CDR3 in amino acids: CASTSAGANVLTF. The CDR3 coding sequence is TGTGCCAGCACCTCTGCTGGGGCCAACGTCCTGACTTTC.

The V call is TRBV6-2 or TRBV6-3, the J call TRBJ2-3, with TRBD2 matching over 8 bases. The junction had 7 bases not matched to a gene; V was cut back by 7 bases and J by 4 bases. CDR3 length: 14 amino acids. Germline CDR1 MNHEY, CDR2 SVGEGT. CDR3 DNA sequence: TGTGCCAGCAAATTGAGCGGGAGAGCAGATACGCAGTATTTT. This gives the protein CASKLSGRADTQYF.

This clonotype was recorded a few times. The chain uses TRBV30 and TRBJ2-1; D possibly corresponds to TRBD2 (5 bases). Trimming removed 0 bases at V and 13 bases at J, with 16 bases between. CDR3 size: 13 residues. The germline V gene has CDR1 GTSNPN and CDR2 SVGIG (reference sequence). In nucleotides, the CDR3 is TGTGCCTGGAGTGTACTTAGCGCCCGTCCCCAGTTCTTC. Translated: CAWSVLSARPQFF.

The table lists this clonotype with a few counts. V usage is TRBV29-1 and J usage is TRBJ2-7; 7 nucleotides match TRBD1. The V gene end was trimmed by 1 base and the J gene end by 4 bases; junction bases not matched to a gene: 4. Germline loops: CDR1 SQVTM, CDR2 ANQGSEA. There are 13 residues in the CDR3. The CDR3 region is CSVEGKQGYEQYF. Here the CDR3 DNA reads TGCAGCGTTGAAGGAAAACAGGGGTACGAGCAGTACTTC.

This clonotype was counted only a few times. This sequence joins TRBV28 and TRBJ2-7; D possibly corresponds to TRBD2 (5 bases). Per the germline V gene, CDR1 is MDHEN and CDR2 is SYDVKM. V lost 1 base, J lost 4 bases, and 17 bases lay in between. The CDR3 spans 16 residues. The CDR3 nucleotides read TGTGCCAGCAGTTTATCCCCTTCTAGCCCGCGGTACGAGCAGTACTTC. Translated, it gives CASSLSPSSPRYEQYF.

The CDR3 loop reads CASSPGGDRSYEQYF. CDR3 sequence (DNA): TGCGCCAGCAGCCCAGGGGGGGACCGCTCCTACGAGCAGTACTTC. The V gene is TRBV5-1, the J gene TRBJ2-7; D is possibly TRBD1 or TRBD2 (7 bases each). The CDR3 runs 15 residues. Trimming removed 4 bases at V and 0 bases at J, with 14 bases between. CDR1 is SGHRS and CDR2 is YFSETQ in the germline V gene.

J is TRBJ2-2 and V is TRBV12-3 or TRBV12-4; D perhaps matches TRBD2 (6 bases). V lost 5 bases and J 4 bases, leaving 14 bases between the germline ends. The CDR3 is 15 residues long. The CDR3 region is CASSPGLASTGELFF. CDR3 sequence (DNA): TGTGCCAGCAGTCCGGGACTGGCGAGCACCGGGGAGCTGTTTTTT.

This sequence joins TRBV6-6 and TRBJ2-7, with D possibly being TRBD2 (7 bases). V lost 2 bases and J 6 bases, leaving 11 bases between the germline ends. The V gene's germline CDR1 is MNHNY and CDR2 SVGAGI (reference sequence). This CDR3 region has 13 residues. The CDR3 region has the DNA TGTGCCAGCAGTTACGGGGAGGGGGTCGAGCAGTACTTC. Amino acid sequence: CASSYGEGVEQYF.

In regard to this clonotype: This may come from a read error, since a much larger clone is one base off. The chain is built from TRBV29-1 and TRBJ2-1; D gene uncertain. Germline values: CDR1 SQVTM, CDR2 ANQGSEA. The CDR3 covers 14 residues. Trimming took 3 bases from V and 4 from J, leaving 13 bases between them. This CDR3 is CSVDRNNGYNEQFF. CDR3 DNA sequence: TGCAGCGTTGACCGGAACAATGGTTACAATGAGCAGTTCTTC.

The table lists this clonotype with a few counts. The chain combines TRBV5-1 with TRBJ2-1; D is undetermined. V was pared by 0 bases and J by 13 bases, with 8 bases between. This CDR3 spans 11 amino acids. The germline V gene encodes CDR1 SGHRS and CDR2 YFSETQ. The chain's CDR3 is CASSLEGLQFF. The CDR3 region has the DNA TGCGCCAGCAGCTTGGAGGGTTTACAGTTCTTC.

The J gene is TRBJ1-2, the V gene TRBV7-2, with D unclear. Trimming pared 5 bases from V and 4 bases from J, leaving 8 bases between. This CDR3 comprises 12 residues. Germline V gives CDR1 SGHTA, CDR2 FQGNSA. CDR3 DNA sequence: TGTGCCAGCAGCGACGGATTCTATGGCTACACCTTC. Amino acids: CASSDGFYGYTF.

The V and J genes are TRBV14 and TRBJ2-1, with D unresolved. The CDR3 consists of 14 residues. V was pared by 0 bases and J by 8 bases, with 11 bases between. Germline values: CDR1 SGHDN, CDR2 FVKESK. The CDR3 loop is CASSQDLAQYEQFF. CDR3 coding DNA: TGTGCCAGCAGCCAAGATCTGGCGCAGTATGAGCAGTTCTTC.

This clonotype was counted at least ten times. The DNA for the CDR3 is TGCGCCAGCAGCCAGACTTACATGGGGCTGGGCTCCTACGAGCAGTACTTC. This gives the protein CASSQTYMGLGSYEQYF. This chain joins TRBV4-3 and TRBJ2-7; tentative D call: TRBD1 (5 bases). This CDR3 comprises 17 residues. Trimming stripped 3 bases from V and 0 bases from J, with 18 bases between. Per germline, CDR1 LGHNA and CDR2 YSLEER.

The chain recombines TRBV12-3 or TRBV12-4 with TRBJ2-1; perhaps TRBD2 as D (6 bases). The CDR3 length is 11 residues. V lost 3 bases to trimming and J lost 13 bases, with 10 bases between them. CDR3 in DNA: TGTGCCAGCAGTTTGGGGGGTTCCCAGTTCTTC. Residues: CASSLGGSQFF.

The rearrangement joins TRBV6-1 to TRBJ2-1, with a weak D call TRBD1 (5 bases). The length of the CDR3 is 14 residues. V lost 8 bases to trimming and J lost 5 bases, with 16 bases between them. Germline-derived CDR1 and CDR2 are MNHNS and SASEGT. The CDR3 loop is CASSPPRGNNEQFF. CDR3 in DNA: TGTGCCAGCTCCCCTCCAAGGGGAAACAATGAGCAGTTCTTC.

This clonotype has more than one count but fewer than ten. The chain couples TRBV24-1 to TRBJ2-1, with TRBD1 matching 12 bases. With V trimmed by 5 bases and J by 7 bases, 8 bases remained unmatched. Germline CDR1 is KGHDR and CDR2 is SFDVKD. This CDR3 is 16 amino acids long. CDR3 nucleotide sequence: TGTGCCACCAGTGCTGATCCGGGACAGGGGGCTAATGAGCAGTTCTTC. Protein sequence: CATSADPGQGANEQFF.

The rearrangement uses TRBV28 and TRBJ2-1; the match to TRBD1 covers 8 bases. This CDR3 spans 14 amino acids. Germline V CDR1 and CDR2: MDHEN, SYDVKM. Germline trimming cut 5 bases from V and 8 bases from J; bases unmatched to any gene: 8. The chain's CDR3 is CASSPSDRADEQFF. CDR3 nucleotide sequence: TGTGCCAGCAGTCCCTCGGACAGGGCCGATGAGCAGTTCTTC.

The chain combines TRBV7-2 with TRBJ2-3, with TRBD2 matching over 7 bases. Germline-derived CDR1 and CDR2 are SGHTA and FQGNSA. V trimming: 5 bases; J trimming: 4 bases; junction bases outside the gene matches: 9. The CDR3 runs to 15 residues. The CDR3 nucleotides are TGTGCCAGCAGCCGGAGCGGGACGGCCCCAGATACGCAGTATTTT. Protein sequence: CASSRSGTAPDTQYF.

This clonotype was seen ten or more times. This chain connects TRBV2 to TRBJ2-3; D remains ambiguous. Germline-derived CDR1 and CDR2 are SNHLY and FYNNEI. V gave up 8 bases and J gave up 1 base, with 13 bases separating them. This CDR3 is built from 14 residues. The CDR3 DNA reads TGTGCCAGCTGGGTGGGTGGAGGCACAGATACGCAGTATTTT. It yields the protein CASWVGGGTDTQYF. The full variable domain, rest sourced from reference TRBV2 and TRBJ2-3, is EPEVTQTPSHQVTQMGQEVILRCVPISNHLYFYWYRQILGQKVEFLVSFYNNEISEKSEIFDDQFSVERPDGSNFTLKIRSTKLEDSAMYFCASWVGGGTDTQYFGPGTRLTVL.

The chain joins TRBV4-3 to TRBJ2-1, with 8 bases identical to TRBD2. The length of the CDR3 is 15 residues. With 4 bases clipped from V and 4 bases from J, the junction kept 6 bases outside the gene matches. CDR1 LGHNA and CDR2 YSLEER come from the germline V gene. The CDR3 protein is CASSRDTGGYNEQFF. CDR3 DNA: TGCGCCAGCAGCCGCGACACGGGAGGGTACAATGAGCAGTTCTTC.

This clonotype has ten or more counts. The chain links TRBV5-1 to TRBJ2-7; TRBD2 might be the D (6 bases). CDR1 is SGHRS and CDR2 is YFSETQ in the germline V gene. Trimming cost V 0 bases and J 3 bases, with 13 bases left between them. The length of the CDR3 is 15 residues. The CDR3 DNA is TGCGCCAGCAGCTTGGCATCGCGGGGATACTACGAGCAGTACTTC. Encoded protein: CASSLASRGYYEQYF.

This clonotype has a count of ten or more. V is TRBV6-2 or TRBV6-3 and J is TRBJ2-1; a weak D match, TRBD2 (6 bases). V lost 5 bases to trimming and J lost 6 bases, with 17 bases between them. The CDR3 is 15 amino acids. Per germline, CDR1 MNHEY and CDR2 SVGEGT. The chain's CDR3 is CASSPRDRGGNEQFF. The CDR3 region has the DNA TGTGCCAGCAGTCCCCGGGACCGGGGAGGCAATGAGCAGTTCTTC.

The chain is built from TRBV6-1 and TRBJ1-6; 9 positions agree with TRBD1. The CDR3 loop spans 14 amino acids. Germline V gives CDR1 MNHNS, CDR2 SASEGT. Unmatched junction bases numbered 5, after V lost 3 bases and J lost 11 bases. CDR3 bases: TGTGCCAGCAGTGAGGACAGGGGCGAACCACCCCTCCACTTT. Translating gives CASSEDRGEPPLHF.

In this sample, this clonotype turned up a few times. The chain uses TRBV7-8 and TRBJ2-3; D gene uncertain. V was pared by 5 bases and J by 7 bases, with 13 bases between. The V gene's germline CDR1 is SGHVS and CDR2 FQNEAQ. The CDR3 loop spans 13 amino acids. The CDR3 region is CASSPPMTNTQYF. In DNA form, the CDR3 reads TGTGCCAGCAGCCCCCCAATGACAAATACGCAGTATTTT.

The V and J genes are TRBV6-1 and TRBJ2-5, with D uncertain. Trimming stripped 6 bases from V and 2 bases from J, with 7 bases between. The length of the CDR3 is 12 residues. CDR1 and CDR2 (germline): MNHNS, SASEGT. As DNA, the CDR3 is TGTGCCAGCAGGAAAGTACAAGAGACCCAGTACTTC. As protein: CASRKVQETQYF.